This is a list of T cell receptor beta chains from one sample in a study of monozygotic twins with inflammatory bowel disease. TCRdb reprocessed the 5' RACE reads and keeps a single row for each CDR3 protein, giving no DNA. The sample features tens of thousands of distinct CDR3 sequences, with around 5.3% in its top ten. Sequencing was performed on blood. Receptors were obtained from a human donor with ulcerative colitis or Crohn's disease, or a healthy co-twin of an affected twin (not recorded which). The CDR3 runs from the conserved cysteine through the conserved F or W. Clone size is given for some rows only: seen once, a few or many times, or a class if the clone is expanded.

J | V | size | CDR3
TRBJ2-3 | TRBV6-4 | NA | CASSDGTEDTQYF
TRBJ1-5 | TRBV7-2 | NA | CASSSRGGQPQHF
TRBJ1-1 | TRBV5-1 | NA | CASSLSWGLNTEAFF
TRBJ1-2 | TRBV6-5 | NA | CASRRTGNYGYTF
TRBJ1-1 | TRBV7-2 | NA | CASSLQVNTEAFF
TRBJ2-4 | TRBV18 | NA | CASSPRNQGLKNIQYF
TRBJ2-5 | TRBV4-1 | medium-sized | CASSQARGRETQYF
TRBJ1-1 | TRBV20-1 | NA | CSARSHYGREAFF
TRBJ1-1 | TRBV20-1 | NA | CSATRQFTEAFF
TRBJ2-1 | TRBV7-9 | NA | CASSLIDGEQFF
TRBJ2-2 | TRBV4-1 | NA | CASSQEGGGAGTGELFF
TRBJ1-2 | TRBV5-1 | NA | CASSFERTYGYTF
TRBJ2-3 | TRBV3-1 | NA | CASSRARQGADTQYF
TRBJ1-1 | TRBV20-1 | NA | CSAPNRQGVPEAFF
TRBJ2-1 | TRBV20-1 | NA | CSARDAGGLNEQFF
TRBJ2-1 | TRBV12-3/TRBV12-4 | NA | CASSFTSGGNNEQFF
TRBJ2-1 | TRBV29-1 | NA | CSVAGTSGSLGEQFF
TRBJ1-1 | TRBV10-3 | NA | CAISGTGGSTEAFF
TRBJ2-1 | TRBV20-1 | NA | CSASTLTGITYNEQFF
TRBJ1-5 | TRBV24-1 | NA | CATSDPQEWAPQHF
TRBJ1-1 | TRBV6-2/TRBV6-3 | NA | CASREAGQRMNTEAFF
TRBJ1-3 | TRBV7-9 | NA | CASRWDRPDTIYF
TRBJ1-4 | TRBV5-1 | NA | CASSLGQGGEKLFF
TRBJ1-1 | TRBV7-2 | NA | CASSRETGGEAFF
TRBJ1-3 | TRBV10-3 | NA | CAIMGGSDAGNTIYF
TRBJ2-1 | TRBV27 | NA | CAVGTSNYNEQFF
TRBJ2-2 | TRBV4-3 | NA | CASSQEVQGSTGELFF
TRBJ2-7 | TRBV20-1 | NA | CSAPLAGLYEQYF
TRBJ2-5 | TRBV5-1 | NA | CASSLEGQIRGETQYF
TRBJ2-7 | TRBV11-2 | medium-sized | CASSLPREVPTEQYF
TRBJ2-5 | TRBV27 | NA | CASGVMGPLGQETQYF
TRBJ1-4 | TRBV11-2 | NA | CASSITGTGGELFF
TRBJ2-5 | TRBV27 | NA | CASWALAGAQYF
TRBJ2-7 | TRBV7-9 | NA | CASSLAGGEGEQYF
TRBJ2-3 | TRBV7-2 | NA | CASSHSGYSTDTQYF